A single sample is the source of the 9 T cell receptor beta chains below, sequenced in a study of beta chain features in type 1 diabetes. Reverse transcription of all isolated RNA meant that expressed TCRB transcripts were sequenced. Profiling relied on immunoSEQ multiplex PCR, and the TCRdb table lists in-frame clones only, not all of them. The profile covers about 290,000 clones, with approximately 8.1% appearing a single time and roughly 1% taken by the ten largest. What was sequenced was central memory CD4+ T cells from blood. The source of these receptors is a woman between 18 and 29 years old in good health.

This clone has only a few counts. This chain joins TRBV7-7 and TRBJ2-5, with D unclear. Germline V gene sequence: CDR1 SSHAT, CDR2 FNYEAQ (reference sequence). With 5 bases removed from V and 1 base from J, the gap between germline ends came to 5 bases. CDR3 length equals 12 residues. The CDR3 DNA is TGTGCCAGCAGCGGTGTCCAAGAGACCCAGTACTTC. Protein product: CASSGVQETQYF.

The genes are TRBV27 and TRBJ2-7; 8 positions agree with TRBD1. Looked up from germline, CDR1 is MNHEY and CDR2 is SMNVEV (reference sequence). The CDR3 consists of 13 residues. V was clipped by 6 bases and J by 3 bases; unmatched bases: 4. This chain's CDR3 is CASSRDRRYEQYF. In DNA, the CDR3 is TGTGCCAGCAGCCGGGACAGGCGCTACGAGCAGTACTTC.

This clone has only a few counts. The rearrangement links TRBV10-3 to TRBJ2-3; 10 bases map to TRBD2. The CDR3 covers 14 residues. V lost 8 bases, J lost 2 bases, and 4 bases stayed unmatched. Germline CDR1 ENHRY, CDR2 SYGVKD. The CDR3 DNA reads TGTGCCATCGGGACTAGCGTATCCACAGATACGCAGTATTTT. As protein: CAIGTSVSTDTQYF.

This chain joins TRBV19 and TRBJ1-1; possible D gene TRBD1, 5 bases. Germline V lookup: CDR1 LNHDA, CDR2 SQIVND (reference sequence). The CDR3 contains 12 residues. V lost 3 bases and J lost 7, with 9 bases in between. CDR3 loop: CASSIQGFEAFF. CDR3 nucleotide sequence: TGTGCCAGTAGTATCCAGGGCTTTGAAGCTTTCTTT. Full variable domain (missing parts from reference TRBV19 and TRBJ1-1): DGGITQSPKYLFRKEGQNVTLSCEQNLNHDAMYWYRQDPGQGLRLIYYSQIVNDFQKGDIAEGYSVSREKKESFPLTVTSAQKNPTAFYLCASSIQGFEAFFGQGTRLTVV.

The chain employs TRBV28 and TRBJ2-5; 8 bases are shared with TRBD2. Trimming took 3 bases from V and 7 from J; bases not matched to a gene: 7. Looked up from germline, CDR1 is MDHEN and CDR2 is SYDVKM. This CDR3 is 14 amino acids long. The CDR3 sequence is CASSLGGGGRTQYF. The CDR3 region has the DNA TGTGCCAGCAGTTTGGGAGGCGGGGGGAGGACCCAGTACTTC. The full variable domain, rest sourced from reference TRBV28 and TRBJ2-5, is DVKVTQSSRYLVKRTGEKVFLECVQDMDHENMFWYRQDPGLGLRLIYFSYDVKMKEKGDIPEGYSVSREKKERFSLILESASTNQTSMYLCASSLGGGGRTQYFGPGTRLLVL.

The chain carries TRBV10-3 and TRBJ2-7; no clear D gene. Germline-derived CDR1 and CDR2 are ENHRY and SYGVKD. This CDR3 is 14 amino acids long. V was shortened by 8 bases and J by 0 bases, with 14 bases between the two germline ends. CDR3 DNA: TGTGCCATCCGGAGTGACTCCGACTCCTACGAGCAGTACTTC. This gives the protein CAIRSDSDSYEQYF.

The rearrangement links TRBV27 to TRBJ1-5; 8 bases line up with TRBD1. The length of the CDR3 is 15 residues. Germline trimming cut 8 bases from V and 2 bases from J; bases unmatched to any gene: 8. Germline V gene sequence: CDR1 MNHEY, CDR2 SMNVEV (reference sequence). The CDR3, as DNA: TGTGCCAGCGCAGCAGGGGGCGCGGGCAATCAGCCCCAGCATTTT. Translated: CASAAGGAGNQPQHF.

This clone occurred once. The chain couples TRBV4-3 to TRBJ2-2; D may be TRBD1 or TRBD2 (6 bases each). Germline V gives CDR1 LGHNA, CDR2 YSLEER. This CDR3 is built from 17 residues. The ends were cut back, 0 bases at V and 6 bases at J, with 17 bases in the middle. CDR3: CASSQDGHREVAGELFF. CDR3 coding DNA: TGCGCCAGCAGCCAAGATGGGCACAGGGAGGTGGCCGGGGAGCTGTTTTTT.

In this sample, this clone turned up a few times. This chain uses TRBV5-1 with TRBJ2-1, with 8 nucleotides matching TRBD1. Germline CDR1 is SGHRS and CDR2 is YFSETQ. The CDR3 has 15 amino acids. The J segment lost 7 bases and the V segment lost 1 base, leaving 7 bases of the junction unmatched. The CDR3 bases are TGCGCCAGCAGCTTGCAGCCGACAGGGGAAAATGAGCAGTTCTTC. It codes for CASSLQPTGENEQFF.